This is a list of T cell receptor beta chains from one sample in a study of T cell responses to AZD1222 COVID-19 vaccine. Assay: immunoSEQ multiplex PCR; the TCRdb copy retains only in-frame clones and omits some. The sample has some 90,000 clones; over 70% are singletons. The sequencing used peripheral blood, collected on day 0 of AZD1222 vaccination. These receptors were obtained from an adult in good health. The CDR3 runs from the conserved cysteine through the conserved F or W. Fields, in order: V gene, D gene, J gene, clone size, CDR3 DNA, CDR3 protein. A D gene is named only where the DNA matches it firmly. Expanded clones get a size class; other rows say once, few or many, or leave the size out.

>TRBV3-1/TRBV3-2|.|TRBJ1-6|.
TGTGCCAGCAGCCATGGCGGAAGGGGTTCACCCCTCCACTTT
CASSHGGRGSPLHF
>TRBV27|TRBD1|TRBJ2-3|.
TGTGCCAGCACACACAAGGGGGCAGAGCAGTATTTT
CASTHKGAEQYF
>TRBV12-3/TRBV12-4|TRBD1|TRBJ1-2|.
TGTGCCAGCAGCCCGGACAGGGGGTATGGCTACACCTTC
CASSPDRGYGYTF
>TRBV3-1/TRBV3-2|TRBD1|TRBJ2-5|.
TGTGCCAGCAGCCCGACAGGGGGTGGAGAGACCCAGTACTTC
CASSPTGGGETQYF
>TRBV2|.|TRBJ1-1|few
TGTGCCAGTAACCAACTTACTAAGGCAACTGAAGCTTTCTTT
CASNQLTKATEAFF
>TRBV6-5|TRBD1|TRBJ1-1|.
TGTGCCAGCAGTTACCGTCGACAGGGAGGCACTGAAGCTTTCTTT
CASSYRRQGGTEAFF
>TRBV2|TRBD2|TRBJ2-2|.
TGTGCCAGCGATCGGGGGGAGAGGACCGGGGAGCTGTTTTTT
CASDRGERTGELFF
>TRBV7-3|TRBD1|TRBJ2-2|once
TGTGCCAGCAGCTCCGGGACAGGGGGCACCGGGGAGCTGTTTTTT
CASSSGTGGTGELFF
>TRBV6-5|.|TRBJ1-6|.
TGTGCCAGCAGCCTCGGGCAGCTCTATAATTCACCCCTCCACTTT
CASSLGQLYNSPLHF
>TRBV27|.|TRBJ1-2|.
TGTGCCAGCAGCCTTTATGGGGACCCTAACTATGGCTACACCTTC
CASSLYGDPNYGYTF
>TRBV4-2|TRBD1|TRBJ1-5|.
TGTGCCAGCAGCCCGGGACAGGGGGCAAGGCAGCCCCAGCATTTT
CASSPGQGARQPQHF
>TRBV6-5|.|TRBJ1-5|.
TGTGCCAGCAGCCATTCCGAGGGGGAGCAGCCCCAGCATTTT
CASSHSEGEQPQHF
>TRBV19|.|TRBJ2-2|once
TGTGCCAGTAGTATCCAGGGGAACACCGGGGAGCTGTTTTTT
CASSIQGNTGELFF
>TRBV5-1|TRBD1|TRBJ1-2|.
TGCGCCAGCAGCTACGGACAGGCGTCAGTTGGGGGCTACACCTTC
CASSYGQASVGGYTF
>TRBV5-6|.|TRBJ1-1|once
TGTGCCAGCAGCTTTGGGTCAGTAGGGACTGAAGCTTTCTTT
CASSFGSVGTEAFF
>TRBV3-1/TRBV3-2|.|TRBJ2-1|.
TGTGCCAGCAGCCAAGTAGGAGCGCTGAGCTCCTACAATGAGCAGTTCTTC
CASSQVGALSSYNEQFF
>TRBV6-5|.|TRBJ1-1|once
TGTGCCAGCACCGTAGTGGGGGGACCGACTGAAGCTTTCTTT
CASTVVGGPTEAFF
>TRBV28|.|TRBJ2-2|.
TGTGCCAGCAGTTTTCTGCAGGGGAACACCGGGGAGCTGTTTTTT
CASSFLQGNTGELFF
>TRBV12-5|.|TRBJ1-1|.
TGTGCTAGTGGTTTGGTATTGGGCATTCAAGCTTTCTTT
CASGLVLGIQAFF
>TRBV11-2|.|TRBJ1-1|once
TGTGCCAGCACCTCCCAGTGGGGGCTCACTGAAGCTTTCTTT
CASTSQWGLTEAFF
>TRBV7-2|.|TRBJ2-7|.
TGTGCCAGCAGTCAGCCGGTCCGGACCTACGAGCAGTACTTC
CASSQPVRTYEQYF
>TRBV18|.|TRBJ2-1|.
TGTGCCAGCTCTCCCTTCTCCAATGAGCAGTTCTTC
CASSPFSNEQFF
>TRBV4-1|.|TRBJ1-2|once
TGCGCCAGCAGCCCCCAGGGTAACTATGGCTACACCTTC
CASSPQGNYGYTF
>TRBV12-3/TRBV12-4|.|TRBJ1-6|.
TGTGCCAGCAGTTTGGGACCTTCACCCCTCCACTTT
CASSLGPSPLHF
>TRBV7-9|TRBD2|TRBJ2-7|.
TGTGCCAGCAGCTTAAGGAGAGCGGGAGTGGGGGAGCAGTACTTC
CASSLRRAGVGEQYF
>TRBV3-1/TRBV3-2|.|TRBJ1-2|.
TGTGCCAGCAGCCAAACAGCTAACTATGGCTACACCTTC
CASSQTANYGYTF
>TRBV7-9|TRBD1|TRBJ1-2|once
TGTGCCAGCAGCCGACGACAGGGGGGATCCTATGGCTACACCTTC
CASSRRQGGSYGYTF
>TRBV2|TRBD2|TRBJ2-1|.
TGTGCCAGCAACTTAGCGGGAGGGACTGGCAATGAGCAGTTCTTC
CASNLAGGTGNEQFF
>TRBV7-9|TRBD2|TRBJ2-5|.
TGTGCCAGCAGCTTAAAGACGAAGACTAGCGAGCTGCGAGAGACCCAGTACTTC
CASSLKTKTSELRETQYF
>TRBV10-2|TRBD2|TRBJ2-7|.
TGCGCCAGCAGTGAAGGTCTAGCGGGGTCAGGGTACGAGCAGTACTTC
CASSEGLAGSGYEQYF
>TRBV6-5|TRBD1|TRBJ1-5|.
TGTGCCAGCAGTTACACAGGGGGCAGCAATCAGCCCCAGCATTTT
CASSYTGGSNQPQHF
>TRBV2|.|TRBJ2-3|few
TGTGCCAGCAGTTCTACCTACACAGATACGCAGTATTTT
CASSSTYTDTQYF
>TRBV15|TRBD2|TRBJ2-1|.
TGTGCCACCAGCGCCTTTCGCGGGAGAACTAATGAGCAGTTCTTC
CATSAFRGRTNEQFF
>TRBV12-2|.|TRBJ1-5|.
TGTGCAAGTCCGCCGCGGTCGCTTAGGTGTCAGGGACTGGCGGGAGGTAGCAATCAGCCCCAGCATTTT
CASPPRSLRCQGLAGGSNQPQHF
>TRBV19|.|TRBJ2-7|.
TGTGCCAGCAACCCCCGGGGGAGCCGGGAGCAGTACTTC
CASNPRGSREQYF
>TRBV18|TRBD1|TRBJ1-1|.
TGTGCCAGCTCACCAATGACAGGGGCGGCCACTGAAGCTTTCTTT
CASSPMTGAATEAFF
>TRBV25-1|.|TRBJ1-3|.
TGTGCCAGCAGTGCGACAGATACACCGGACACCATATATTTT
CASSATDTPDTIYF
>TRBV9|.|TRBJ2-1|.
TGTGCCAGCAGCTTTTCTGGGGGCAGGTACAATGAGCAGTTCTTC
CASSFSGGRYNEQFF
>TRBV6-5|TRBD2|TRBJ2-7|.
TGTGCCAGCAGCTGGGGGGGAGAAATATACGAGCAGTACTTC
CASSWGGEIYEQYF
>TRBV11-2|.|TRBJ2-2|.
TGTGCCAGCAGCTTCTGCCGGGACGTATACCGGGGAGCTGTTTTT
CASSFCRDVYRGAVF
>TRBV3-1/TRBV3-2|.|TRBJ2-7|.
TGTGCCAGCAGCCAAGTGGCAGGGCTAAGCGAGCAGTACTTC
CASSQVAGLSEQYF
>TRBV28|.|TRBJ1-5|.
TGTGCCAGCAGTTTCGGGAGTACCTCGGGGCCCCAGCATTTT
CASSFGSTSGPQHF
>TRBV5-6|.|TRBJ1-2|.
TGTGCCAGCAGCTTGAGTGGGGCTTATGGCTACACCTTC
CASSLSGAYGYTF
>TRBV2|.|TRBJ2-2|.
TGTGCCAGCAATACGGGTAACACCGGGGAGCTGTTTTTT
CASNTGNTGELFF
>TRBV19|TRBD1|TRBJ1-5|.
TGTGCCAGTAGTATATTGGGACAGGGTGTTCAGCCCCAGCATTTT
CASSILGQGVQPQHF
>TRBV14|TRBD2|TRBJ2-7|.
TGTGCCAGCAGCCGTCAGACTAGCGGAGGTTCCTACGAGCAGTACTTC
CASSRQTSGGSYEQYF
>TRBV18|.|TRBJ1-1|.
TGTGCCAGCTCACCACCGGGTTTTTTCACTGAAGCTTTCTTT
CASSPPGFFTEAFF
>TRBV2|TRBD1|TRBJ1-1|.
TGTGCCAGCAGTGCCCCTCTTGACAGGGCGAACACTGAAGCTTTCTTT
CASSAPLDRANTEAFF
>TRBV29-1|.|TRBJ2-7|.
TGCAGCGTTGATTTCGGGACATACGAGCAGTACTTC
CSVDFGTYEQYF
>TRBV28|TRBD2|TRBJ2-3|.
TGTGCCAGCAGTCCTGGACTAGCGGGAGGTTGGTCAGATACGCAGTATTTT
CASSPGLAGGWSDTQYF
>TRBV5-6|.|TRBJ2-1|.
TGTGCCAGCAGCTTGGGGCTAGCTTCGGGTGAGCAGTTCTTC
CASSLGLASGEQFF
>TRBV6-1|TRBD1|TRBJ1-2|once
TGTGCCAGCAGTGAAAGGGGACAGGGGAGAGATGGCTACACCTTC
CASSERGQGRDGYTF
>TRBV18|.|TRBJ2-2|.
TGTGCCAGCTCACCGATGCAGAGCGCGAACACCGGGGAGCTGTTTTTT
CASSPMQSANTGELFF
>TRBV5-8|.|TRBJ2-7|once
TGTGCCAGCAGCTTCGGACAGCCTTCCTACGAGCAGTACTTC
CASSFGQPSYEQYF
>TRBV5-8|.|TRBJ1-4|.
TGTGCCAGCAGCGGGCTACTGGCGAGGATGTTTTTT
CASSGLLARMFF
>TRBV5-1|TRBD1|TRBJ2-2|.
TGCGCCAGCAGCAACCCGATGACAGGGGGCAGGACCGGGGAGCTGTTTTTT
CASSNPMTGGRTGELFF
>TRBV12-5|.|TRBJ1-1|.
TGTGCTAGTGGTTTCCGTCCCTCCGTTGCTGAAGCTTTCTTT
CASGFRPSVAEAFF
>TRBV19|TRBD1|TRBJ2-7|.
TGTGCCAGTACCTCGGGACAGGGGTCCTACGAGCAGTACTTC
CASTSGQGSYEQYF
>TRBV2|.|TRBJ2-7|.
TGTGCCAGCAGTGGTCATCTCGAGCAGTACTTC
CASSGHLEQYF
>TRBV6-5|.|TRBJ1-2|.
TGTGCCAGCACCACCGAGCGGCGGAACTATGGCTACACCTTC
CASTTERRNYGYTF